This TCR beta chain is drawn from a study of T-cell memory formation after mild COVID-19. Study conclusions and caveats: That cross-reactive memory joined was suggested by some responding clones appearing in pre-infection memory.

The 5'RACE method, run with constant-segment primers, produced TCR alpha and TCR beta cDNA libraries (carrying sample barcodes and UMIs). TCRdb used MiXCR to reprocess the 5' RACE reads, holding one entry per CDR3 protein. The sample shows 280,000 or so distinct CDR3 sequences, 7.5% to 9.5% of them seen only once. Details on this clonotype: Its antigen is unknown.

This CDR3 is 15 amino acids long. The V end lost 5 bases, the J end lost 5 bases, and 18 bases lay between the germline ends. Per germline, CDR1 LNHDA and CDR2 SQIVND (reference sequence). The sequenced sample was PBMCs or a T cell subset sorted from them (not recorded which). The origin of this receptor is a man aged 18-30 years who had mild COVID-19 (a few samples of this study predate the infection). Cell type and time point are not known. The chain couples TRBV19 to TRBJ1-2; D is ambiguous. This CDR3 is CASSPEPVHYYGYTF. The CDR3, as DNA: TGTGCCAGTAGTCCGGAACCTGTCCATTATTATGGCTACACCTTC.